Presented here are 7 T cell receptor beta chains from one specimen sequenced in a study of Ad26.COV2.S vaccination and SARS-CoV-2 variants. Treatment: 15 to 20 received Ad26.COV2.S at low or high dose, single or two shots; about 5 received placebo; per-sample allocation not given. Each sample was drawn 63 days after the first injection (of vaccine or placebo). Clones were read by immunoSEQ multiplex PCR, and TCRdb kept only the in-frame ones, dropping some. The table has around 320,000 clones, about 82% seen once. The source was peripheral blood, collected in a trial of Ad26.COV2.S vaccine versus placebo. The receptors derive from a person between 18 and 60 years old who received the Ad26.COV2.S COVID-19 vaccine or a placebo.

CDR3 DNA sequence: TGCGCCAGCAGCCAAGGGATTAGCGGGGGGACGTCCTACGAGCAGTACTTC. Translation gives CASSQGISGGTSYEQYF. The chain is built from TRBV4-3 and TRBJ2-7; TRBD2 matches 10 bases. V shed 1 base, J shed 1 base, and the junction held 7 bases outside the gene matches. The CDR3 covers 17 residues. CDR1 is LGHNA, CDR2 YSLEER, per germline.

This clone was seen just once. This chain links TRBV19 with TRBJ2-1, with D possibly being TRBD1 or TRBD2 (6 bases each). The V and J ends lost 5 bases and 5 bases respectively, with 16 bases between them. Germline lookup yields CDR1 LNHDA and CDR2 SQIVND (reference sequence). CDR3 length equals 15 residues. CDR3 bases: TGTGCCAGTAGTCCTAAAGGGGGGCCCCACAATGAGCAGTTCTTC. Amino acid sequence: CASSPKGGPHNEQFF.

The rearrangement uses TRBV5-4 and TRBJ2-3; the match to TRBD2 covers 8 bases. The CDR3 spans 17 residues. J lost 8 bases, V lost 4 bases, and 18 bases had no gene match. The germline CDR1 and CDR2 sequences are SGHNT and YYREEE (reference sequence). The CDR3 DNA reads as TGTGCCAGCAGCATGGAAGGTCTTAGCGGGGCCGAGGGTACGCAGTATTTT. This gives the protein CASSMEGLSGAEGTQYF. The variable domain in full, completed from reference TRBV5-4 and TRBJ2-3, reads ETGVTQSPTHLIKTRGQQVTLRCSSQSGHNTVSWYQQALGQGPQFIFQYYREEENGRGNFPPRFSGLQFPNYSSELNVNALELDDSALYLCASSMEGLSGAEGTQYFGPGTRLTVL.

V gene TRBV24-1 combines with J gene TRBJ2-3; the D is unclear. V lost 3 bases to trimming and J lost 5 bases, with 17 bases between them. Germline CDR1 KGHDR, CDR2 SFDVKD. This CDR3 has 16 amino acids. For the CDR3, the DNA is TGTGCCACCAGTGATCCCGGCCCCGAGTCCGGAGATACGCAGTATTTT. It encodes CATSDPGPESGDTQYF.

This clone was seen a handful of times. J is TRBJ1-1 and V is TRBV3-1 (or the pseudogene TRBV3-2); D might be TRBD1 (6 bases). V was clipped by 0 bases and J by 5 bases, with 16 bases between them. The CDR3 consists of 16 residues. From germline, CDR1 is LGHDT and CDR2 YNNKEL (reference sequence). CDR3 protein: CASSQDLGQGRTEAFF. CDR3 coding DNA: TGTGCCAGCAGCCAAGATCTCGGGCAGGGGAGAACTGAAGCTTTCTTT.

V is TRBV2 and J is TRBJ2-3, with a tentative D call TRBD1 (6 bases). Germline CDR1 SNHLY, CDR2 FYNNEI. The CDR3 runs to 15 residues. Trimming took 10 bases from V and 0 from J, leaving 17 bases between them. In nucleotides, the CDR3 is TGTGCCAACTCAGCCGGACAGATTAGCACAGATACGCAGTATTTT. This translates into CANSAGQISTDTQYF.

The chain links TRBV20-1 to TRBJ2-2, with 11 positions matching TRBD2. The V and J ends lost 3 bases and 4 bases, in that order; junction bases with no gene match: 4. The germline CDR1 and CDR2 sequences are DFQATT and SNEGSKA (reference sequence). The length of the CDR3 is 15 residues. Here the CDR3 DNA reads TGCAGTGCTAGTAGCGGGGGGGCCGGCACCGGGGAGCTGTTTTTT. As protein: CSASSGGAGTGELFF.